A selection of T cell receptor beta chains follows, all from one sample in a study of blood T cell repertoires in COVID-19. Assay: immunoSEQ multiplex PCR; the TCRdb copy retains only in-frame clones and omits some. The sample has under 300,000 clones, around 90% seen once. The sequenced sample consisted of peripheral blood. The receptors come from a woman in her forties who had recovered from COVID-19. Both conserved end residues are part of each CDR3. The D gene is left open where the match is weak. The size of a clone is reported for some rows only, either as once, few or many, or as a class for expanded clones.

len: 14
v_gene: TRBV5-1
d_gene: TRBD2
j_gene: TRBJ2-1
abundance: -
CDR3aa: CASRTSRAYNEQFF
CDR3nt: TGCGCCAGCAGGACTAGCCGGGCCTACAATGAGCAGTTCTTC

len: 15
v_gene: TRBV6-5
d_gene: -
j_gene: TRBJ2-7
abundance: -
CDR3aa: CASSYGTPFSYEQYF
CDR3nt: TGTGCCAGCAGCTACGGGACACCTTTCTCCTACGAGCAGTACTTC

len: 14
v_gene: TRBV11-2
d_gene: TRBD2
j_gene: TRBJ2-3
abundance: -
CDR3aa: CASSLTTSADTQYF
CDR3nt: TGTGCCAGCAGCTTAACAACTAGCGCAGATACGCAGTATTTT

len: 13
v_gene: TRBV21-1
d_gene: -
j_gene: TRBJ2-3
abundance: -
CDR3aa: CASTGLAVDTQYF
CDR3nt: TGTGCCAGCACCGGACTAGCGGTGGATACGCAGTATTTT

len: 15
v_gene: TRBV27
d_gene: TRBD1
j_gene: TRBJ1-1
abundance: -
CDR3aa: CASSPDRTSGGEAFF
CDR3nt: TGTGCCAGCAGCCCGGACAGGACTTCTGGGGGAGAAGCTTTCTTT

len: 12
v_gene: TRBV11-2
d_gene: -
j_gene: TRBJ2-3
abundance: -
CDR3aa: CASSLGRDTQYF
CDR3nt: TGTGCCAGCAGCTTAGGCCGGGATACGCAGTATTTT

len: 17
v_gene: TRBV14
d_gene: TRBD1
j_gene: TRBJ2-7
abundance: -
CDR3aa: CASSPPRTGPNSYEQYF
CDR3nt: TGTGCCAGCAGCCCCCCCCGGACAGGGCCCAACTCCTACGAGCAGTACTTC

len: 12
v_gene: TRBV20-1
d_gene: -
j_gene: TRBJ2-1
abundance: -
CDR3aa: CSASGLAGEQFF
CDR3nt: TGCAGTGCTAGTGGGCTAGCTGGGGAGCAGTTCTTC

len: 16
v_gene: TRBV3-1/TRBV3-2
d_gene: TRBD1
j_gene: TRBJ1-1
abundance: -
CDR3aa: CASSQPRTGEGAEAFF
CDR3nt: TGTGCCAGCAGCCAGCCGCGAACAGGGGAAGGGGCTGAAGCTTTCTTT

len: 12
v_gene: TRBV6-5
d_gene: -
j_gene: TRBJ1-1
abundance: -
CDR3aa: CASSYPGFEAFF
CDR3nt: TGTGCCAGCAGTTACCCAGGCTTTGAAGCTTTCTTT

len: 15
v_gene: TRBV2
d_gene: TRBD2
j_gene: TRBJ2-3
abundance: -
CDR3aa: CASSVAGGRADTQYF
CDR3nt: TGTGCCAGCAGTGTGGCGGGAGGTCGGGCAGATACGCAGTATTTT

len: 16
v_gene: TRBV19
d_gene: TRBD1
j_gene: TRBJ1-1
abundance: once
CDR3aa: CASSPRAGGMNTEAFF
CDR3nt: TGTGCCAGTAGTCCCCGGGCAGGGGGGATGAACACTGAAGCTTTCTTT

len: 16
v_gene: TRBV28
d_gene: -
j_gene: TRBJ2-1
abundance: -
CDR3aa: CASSTLTPSSYNEQFF
CDR3nt: TGTGCCAGCAGTACCCTGACTCCCAGCTCCTACAATGAGCAGTTCTTC

len: 14
v_gene: TRBV10-3
d_gene: TRBD1
j_gene: TRBJ1-4
abundance: -
CDR3aa: CATKMGTGDEKLFF
CDR3nt: TGTGCCACCAAGATGGGGACAGGGGATGAAAAACTGTTTTTT